This T cell receptor beta chain was documented in a study of cytomegalovirus exposure and HLA in healthy donors. In the study overall: The study's early data release held some 85 million unique TCRs from HLA-typed donors. Broader study findings: Cytomegalovirus-associated status was assigned to fewer than 200 TCR beta chains. A few CMV-associated chains proved CMV antigen-specific in vitro. With further analysis later on, most CMV-associated TCR beta chains appeared HLA-restricted.

This CDR3 is 12 amino acids long. Trimming took 3 bases from V and 7 from J, leaving 9 bases between them. Per germline, CDR1 KGHSH and CDR2 LQKENI. With regard to this clone: Its target is unknown.

PCR was performed using 60 Vbeta and 13 Jbeta primers. Method: immunoSEQ multiplex PCR; TCRdb's copy keeps in-frame clones and lacks some. The table lists approximately 190,000 clones, 81% of them singletons. What was sequenced was PBMCs. This rearrangement joins TRBV18 to TRBJ1-1; the D gene is possibly TRBD1 (5 bases). The sequence was obtained from a man in his forties or fifties in good health and CMV-seronegative. The CDR3 region is CASSPVGHEAFF. The CDR3 DNA reads as TGTGCCAGCTCACCGGTGGGGCATGAAGCTTTCTTT.